These 24 T cell receptor beta chains were sequenced from one sample in a study of blood T cells in healthy people across ages. Next came a second PCR, run for roughly 6 to 11 cycles, which used a sample-barcoded 5' primer along with a J-beta primer mix. Via MiXCR, TCRdb re-called the 5' RACE reads, giving one row per CDR3 protein. This table holds 910,000 or so distinct CDR3 sequences, approximately 50% found once. Material for sequencing was blood. Receptors were obtained from a woman aged 55 to 70 in good health.

In regard to this clonotype: A junction boundary mismatches the germline segment, possibly from a read error. The chain couples TRBV6-2 or TRBV6-3 to TRBJ2-5; D gene ambiguous. The J call is in doubt because the DNA end fits TRBJ2-1 better. Per germline, CDR1 MNHEY and CDR2 SVGEGT. This CDR3 has 13 residues. For the CDR3, the DNA is TGTGCCAGCAGTTACTCTCGAAACAATGGGCAGTTCTTC. Translated: CASSYSRNNGQFF.

In its sample, this clonotype was seen once. This chain joins TRBV30 and TRBJ2-1; 8 bases map to TRBD2. Germline CDR1 is GTSNPN and CDR2 is SVGIG (reference sequence). The CDR3 is made up of 15 amino acids. The trim removed 3 bases at V and 0 bases at J, leaving 4 bases unmatched. The CDR3 loop is CAWRGREVSYNEQFF. CDR3 nucleotide sequence: TGTGCCTGGAGGGGGCGGGAGGTCTCCTACAATGAGCAGTTCTTC.

The rearrangement links TRBV24-1 to TRBJ2-1; 12 positions agree with TRBD2. CDR3 size: 17 residues. V lost 1 base, J lost 8 bases, and 8 bases stayed unmatched. The V gene's germline CDR1 is KGHDR and CDR2 SFDVKD. This CDR3 is CATSDFRLAGAWDEQFF. As DNA, the CDR3 is TGTGCCACCAGTGATTTCCGACTAGCGGGAGCGTGGGATGAGCAGTTCTTC.

The chain links TRBV27 to TRBJ1-4, with a tentative D call TRBD1 (6 bases). CDR1 MNHEY and CDR2 SMNVEV come from the germline V gene (reference sequence). V was trimmed by 3 bases and J by 6 bases, leaving 14 bases between them. This CDR3 has 15 residues. CDR3 DNA sequence: TGTGCCAGCAGTTTCCGGGGGCGAGTTTATGAAAAACTGTTTTTT. The encoded protein is CASSFRGRVYEKLFF.

A word on this clonotype: Being one base from a much bigger clone, this may be a read error. V gene TRBV3-1 combines with J gene TRBJ2-5; 11 nucleotides match TRBD2. Near its end, the DNA agrees better with TRBJ2-7, so the J call may be wrong. CDR1 is LGHDT, CDR2 YNNKEL, per germline (reference sequence). CDR3 length: 14 amino acids. The CDR3 DNA reads TGTGCCGGCAGCCAAACTAGCGGGAGTTACGAGCAGTACTTC. Amino acid sequence: CAGSQTSGSYEQYF.

The chain joins TRBV15 to TRBJ2-7, with D possibly matching TRBD1 (6 bases). Trimming took off 0 bases at V and 5 bases at J, with 14 bases between the two ends. The CDR3 loop spans 15 amino acids. Per the germline V gene, CDR1 is LNHNV and CDR2 is YYDKDF (reference sequence). The CDR3 DNA follows: TGTGCCACCAGCAGAGAGGCAGGGGTGGGCAACGAGCAGTACTTC. The encoded protein is CATSREAGVGNEQYF. Drawing the rest from reference TRBV15 and TRBJ2-7, the complete variable domain is DAMVIQNPRYQVTQFGKPVTLSCSQTLNHNVMYWYQQKSSQAPKLLFHYYDKDFNNEADTPDNFQSRRPNTSFCFLDIRSPGLGDTAMYLCATSREAGVGNEQYFGPGTRLTVT.

Worth noting for this clonotype: Germline and junction disagree at one end, which may indicate a read error. This chain joins TRBV6-2 or TRBV6-3 and TRBJ2-3, with D possibly called TRBD1 or TRBD2 (5 bases each). Germline values: CDR1 MNHEY, CDR2 SVGEGT. This CDR3 contains 15 residues. CDR3 residues: CASKDGDPNTDMQYF. Written as DNA, the CDR3 is TGTGCCAGCAAAGACGGGGACCCCAACACAGATATGCAGTATTTT.

V gene TRBV29-1 combines with J gene TRBJ2-7; TRBD2 might be the D (6 bases). The CDR3 is 15 amino acids. Germline-derived CDR1 and CDR2 are SQVTM and ANQGSEA. Deletions cut 2 bases from V and 5 bases from J, with 19 bases between. The CDR3 region has the DNA TGCAGCGTTGAATTGCGTTTGGAGGGGCTGGACGAGCAGTACTTC. It translates to CSVELRLEGLDEQYF.

This clonotype appeared once. The chain combines TRBV7-2 with TRBJ1-6; 9 nucleotides agree with TRBD1. The length of the CDR3 is 15 residues. CDR1 SGHTA and CDR2 FQGNSA come from the germline V gene. V lost 4 bases and J lost 7; bases outside the gene matches: 5. The CDR3 here is CASSSGQGLNSPLHF. As DNA, the CDR3 is TGTGCCAGCAGCTCGGGACAGGGTCTCAATTCACCCCTCCACTTT.

The table lists this clonotype with a few counts. The CDR3 nucleotides read TGTGCCAGCAGCTTACGGGGACAGGGACTGGATACGCAGTATTTT. Residues: CASSLRGQGLDTQYF. The chain carries TRBV11-2 and TRBJ2-3; 9 bases align to TRBD1. V shed 2 bases and J 6 bases; nucleotides not matched to a gene: 6. The germline V gene has CDR1 SGHAT and CDR2 FQNNGV. The CDR3 covers 15 residues.

This clonotype was detected a few times. The genes are TRBV29-1 and TRBJ2-4, with D uncertain. The J call may be in error: the DNA end matches TRBJ2-5 better. CDR1 and CDR2 from the germline V gene are SQVTM and ANQGSEA. The CDR3 length is 12 residues. The CDR3 here is CSVEGRRETQYF. CDR3 in DNA: TGCAGCGTTGAGGGCAGGAGAGAGACCCAGTACTTC.

This chain uses TRBV5-1 with TRBJ2-7, with D perhaps matching TRBD1 (6 bases). The CDR3 is 14 residues long. Germline-derived CDR1 and CDR2 are SGHRS and YFSETQ. V dropped 0 bases and J dropped 3 bases, with 10 bases sitting between them. DNA for the CDR3: TGCGCCAGCAGCTTGGGGGACACCTACTACGAGCAGTACTTC. Translating it yields CASSLGDTYYEQYF.

The gene calls are TRBV12-3 or TRBV12-4 and TRBJ2-7; TRBD2 matches 7 bases. CDR3 length: 15 amino acids. J gave up 4 bases and V 4 bases, and 10 bases lay outside the gene matches. The CDR3 DNA reads as TGTGCCAGCAGTTGGGGGGGGTCCCTAGGGTACGAGCAGTACTTC. Protein product: CASSWGGSLGYEQYF.

The rearrangement links TRBV7-9 to TRBJ2-7; D remains ambiguous. Germline values: CDR1 SEHNR, CDR2 FQNEAQ (reference sequence). Trimming removed 1 base at V and 6 bases at J, with 10 bases between. The CDR3 runs to 13 residues. CDR3 nucleotides: TGTGCCAGCAGCTTAGGATTAGCTCGCGAGCAGTACTTC. Residues: CASSLGLAREQYF.

This sequence joins TRBV30 and TRBJ2-4; the D is unclear. CDR1 is GTSNPN, CDR2 SVGIG, per germline (reference sequence). The V end lost 4 bases, the J end lost 13 bases, and 20 bases lay between the germline ends. The CDR3 totals 13 residues. CDR3 region: CAWMEEVASTQYF. The CDR3 DNA is TGTGCCTGGATGGAAGAAGTAGCAAGTACGCAGTACTTC.

The V gene is TRBV6-5, the J gene TRBJ2-6, with D possibly TRBD2 on 6 matching bases. The germline V gene has CDR1 MNHEY and CDR2 SVGAGI. Trimming removed 2 bases from V and 0 bases from J, with 23 bases in between. The CDR3 contains 21 residues. The CDR3 is CASSYRPWGETRNSGANVLTF. The CDR3 nucleotides are TGTGCCAGCAGTTACCGACCCTGGGGGGAGACTCGAAACTCTGGGGCCAACGTCCTGACTTTC.

The CDR3 sequence is CASKTGAKNIQYF. In nucleotides, the CDR3 is TGTGCCAGCAAGACAGGGGCCAAAAACATTCAGTACTTC. This rearrangement joins TRBV28 to TRBJ2-4, with 7 bases identical to TRBD1. The V gene end was trimmed by 7 bases and the J gene end by 1 base; junction bases not matched to a gene: 1. CDR3 length equals 13 residues. Germline CDR1 and CDR2: MDHEN and SYDVKM.

The rearrangement links TRBV11-2 to TRBJ2-1; D call uncertain. The V gene's germline CDR1 is SGHAT and CDR2 FQNNGV. This CDR3 region has 14 residues. V shed 0 bases and J shed 8 bases, with 11 bases lying between them. CDR3 sequence: CASSLDAVPYEQFF. The CDR3, as DNA: TGTGCCAGCAGCTTAGACGCGGTCCCATATGAGCAGTTCTTC.

This clonotype showed up many times. The V call is TRBV7-8, the J call TRBJ2-7; possibly TRBD2 for D (7 bases). The CDR3 consists of 14 residues. In germline, CDR1 is SGHVS, CDR2 FQNEAQ. Trimming shortened V by 7 bases and J by 3 bases, and 16 bases separated the two germline ends. The CDR3 nucleotides are TGTGCCAGCATCCCCCGGGGAGGGGGCTACGAGCAGTACTTC. Amino acid sequence: CASIPRGGGYEQYF.

A few counts support this clonotype. This chain connects TRBV20-1 to TRBJ2-7; D is perhaps TRBD2 (5 bases). The germline gives CDR1 DFQATT, CDR2 SNEGSKA (reference sequence). The germline V and J ends were trimmed by 4 bases and 2 bases, with 15 bases remaining between them. This CDR3 comprises 14 residues. The CDR3 protein is CSAKITGSPYEQYF. The CDR3, as DNA: TGCAGTGCTAAAATAACGGGATCCCCCTACGAGCAGTACTTC.

This rearrangement joins TRBV6-6 to TRBJ2-5; D assignment may be TRBD1 or TRBD2 (5 bases each). This CDR3 is built from 14 residues. Trimming removed 3 bases at V and 4 bases at J, with 12 bases between. Germline V lookup: CDR1 MNHNY, CDR2 SVGAGI (reference sequence). As DNA, the CDR3 is TGTGCCAGCAGTTATCAAGGGGCGGGAGAGACCCAGTACTTC. Translating it yields CASSYQGAGETQYF.

The chain joins TRBV20-1 to TRBJ1-2; 8 nucleotides match TRBD1. The V gene's germline CDR1 is DFQATT and CDR2 SNEGSKA (reference sequence). The CDR3 loop spans 13 amino acids. V lost 5 bases, J lost 7 bases, and 9 bases stayed unmatched. The CDR3 reads CSAQNAGGLGYTF. The CDR3 DNA follows: TGCAGTGCTCAAAATGCAGGGGGCCTTGGCTACACCTTC.

The chain joins TRBV7-9 to TRBJ1-1; D unresolved. In germline, CDR1 is SEHNR, CDR2 FQNEAQ (reference sequence). Trimming pared 6 bases from V and 6 bases from J, leaving 14 bases between. The CDR3 runs 13 residues. CDR3: CASSLGGLAEAFF. DNA for the CDR3: TGTGCCAGCAGTCTTGGAGGCCTTGCTGAAGCTTTCTTT.

Concerning this clonotype: At one end, the junction sequence differs from germline, possibly due to a read error. The chain couples TRBV6-6 to TRBJ2-3; TRBD1 might be the D (6 bases). From germline, CDR1 is MNHNY and CDR2 SVGAGI (reference sequence). The CDR3 runs to 14 residues. Here the CDR3 reads CASSYNRATDTQYF. As DNA, the CDR3 is TGTGCTAGCAGTTATAACAGGGCTACAGATACGCAGTATTTT.